One sample yielded the 28 T cell receptor beta chains listed below, sequenced in a study of T-cell reconstitution after alpha-beta-depleted transplantation in children. Library preparation (for TCRbeta) was performed with unique molecular identifiers. TCRdb re-derived calls from the PCR reads in MiXCR, one entry per CDR3 protein. The sample lists 280,000 or so distinct CDR3 sequences; under 14% were seen once. The sequencing used peripheral blood, collected 180 days after TCRalphabeta/CD19-depleted stem cell transplant. All receptors come from a male patient aged 2-15 years who had a stem cell transplant for chronic granulomatous disease, so the T cells may come from the graft donor.

This clonotype has ten or more counts. The rearrangement uses TRBV29-1 and TRBJ1-1; tentative D call: TRBD1 (5 bases). Germline-derived CDR1 and CDR2 are SQVTM and ANQGSEA. Trimming stripped 8 bases from V and 2 bases from J, with 15 bases between. CDR3 length: 13 residues. CDR3: CSSWTGLNTEAFF. The CDR3 coding sequence is TGCAGCTCCTGGACGGGACTAAACACTGAAGCTTTCTTT. The full variable domain, completed using reference TRBV29-1 and TRBJ1-1, is SAVISQKPSRDICQRGTSLTIQCQVDSQVTMMFWYRQQPGQSLTLIATANQGSEATYESGFVIDKFPISRPNLTFSTLTVSNMSPEDSSIYLCSSWTGLNTEAFFGQGTRLTVV.

This clonotype turned up a few times. V usage is TRBV14 and J usage is TRBJ2-1, with a weak D call TRBD2 (6 bases). V was trimmed by 3 bases and J by 0 bases, leaving 12 bases between them. This CDR3 region has 16 residues. The V gene's germline CDR1 is SGHDN and CDR2 FVKESK. The CDR3 loop reads CASSHWDSSSYNEQFF. CDR3 DNA sequence: TGTGCCAGCAGCCACTGGGACTCCAGCTCCTACAATGAGCAGTTCTTC.

This clonotype was observed many times. The rearrangement uses TRBV18 and TRBJ2-1; 8 bases are shared with TRBD2. J was trimmed by 8 bases and V by 0 bases; bases with no gene match: 6. The V gene's germline CDR1 is KGHSH and CDR2 LQKENI. This CDR3 contains 15 residues. CDR3 region: CASSPPGLGVYEQFF. The CDR3, as DNA: TGTGCCAGCTCACCACCGGGACTAGGCGTCTATGAGCAGTTCTTC. Variable domain in full (rest from reference TRBV18 and TRBJ2-1): NAGVMQNPRHLVRRRGQEARLRCSPMKGHSHVYWYRQLPEEGLKFMVYLQKENIIDESGMPKERFSAEFPKEGPSILRIQQVVRGDSAAYFCASSPPGLGVYEQFFGPGTRLTVL.

Ten or more counts support this clonotype. The rearrangement joins TRBV20-1 to TRBJ1-2; 9 bases are shared with TRBD1. This CDR3 region has 14 residues. V shed 1 base, J shed 2 bases, and the junction held 2 bases outside the gene matches. Germline V gene data show CDR1 as DFQATT and CDR2 as SNEGSKA (reference sequence). For the CDR3, the DNA is TGCAGTGCTAGAGGGACAGGGGACAACTATGGCTACACCTTC. Amino acids: CSARGTGDNYGYTF.

This clonotype was counted many times. The chain uses TRBV11-3 and TRBJ2-1; 13 bases line up with TRBD2. V lost 4 bases to trimming and J lost 3 bases; unmatched junction nucleotides: 9. CDR3 length: 18 amino acids. CDR1 is SGHNT and CDR2 is YENEEA in the germline V gene. The CDR3 DNA is TGTGCCAGCAGCTCCAATCCGGGACTAGCGGGATACTACAATGAGCAGTTCTTC. It translates to CASSSNPGLAGYYNEQFF.

This clonotype was detected ten times or more. The J gene is TRBJ2-2, the V gene TRBV27; D gene ambiguous. CDR3 length: 12 residues. Germline V gene sequence: CDR1 MNHEY, CDR2 SMNVEV (reference sequence). The V end was cut by 5 bases, the J end by 6 bases, with 7 bases between. DNA of the CDR3: TGTGCCAGCAGTCCCCCAGCCGGGGAGCTGTTTTTT. Translation: CASSPPAGELFF.

This clonotype occurred many times. The chain couples TRBV18 to TRBJ1-4; D is perhaps TRBD1 (6 bases). The CDR3 extends over 13 amino acids. Germline CDR1 KGHSH, CDR2 LQKENI. V gave up 3 bases and J gave up 11 bases, with 13 bases separating them. As DNA, the CDR3 is TGTGCCAGCTCACCCTACAGGGATAATAAACTGTTTTTT. Translation gives CASSPYRDNKLFF.

Of note for this clonotype: This clone may be a read error of a much larger clone one base away. The chain has TRBV18 and TRBJ2-7; D remains ambiguous. Germline CDR1 KGHSH, CDR2 LQKENI. CDR3 length equals 12 residues. Deletions cut 1 base from V and 4 bases from J, with 5 bases between. CDR3 in DNA: TGTGCCAGCTCACCACTCGATTACGAGCAGTACTTC. Protein sequence: CASSPLDYEQYF.

In its sample, this clonotype was seen many times. V and J are TRBV5-1 and TRBJ2-1, with D possibly matching TRBD2 (7 bases). There are 15 residues in the CDR3. Trimming pared 5 bases from V and 8 bases from J, leaving 20 bases between. From germline, CDR1 is SGHRS and CDR2 YFSETQ. CDR3 DNA: TGCGCCAGCAGTCCCCTTGCGGGGGAGGGGGATGAGCAGTTCTTC. This encodes CASSPLAGEGDEQFF.

In the case of this clonotype: This clone may be a read error of a much larger clone one base away. The chain joins TRBV20-1 to TRBJ2-3, with D perhaps TRBD1 or TRBD2 (5 bases each). CDR3 length: 14 residues. CDR1 and CDR2 from the germline V gene are DFQATT and SNEGSKA (reference sequence). The CDR3 DNA sequence: TGCAGTGCTAGTGGGTGGGGGAGCACAGATAAGCAGTATTTT. It yields the protein CSASGWGSTDKQYF.

This clonotype was counted at least ten times. The rearrangement uses TRBV20-1 and TRBJ2-2; tentatively, D is TRBD2 (5 bases). This CDR3 has 14 residues. V lost 3 bases, J lost 4 bases, and 12 bases lay in between. In germline, CDR1 is DFQATT, CDR2 SNEGSKA (reference sequence). The CDR3 region has the DNA TGCAGTGCTAGCCGAGGGTACGGCACCGGGGAGCTGTTTTTT. Protein: CSASRGYGTGELFF.

In this sample, this clonotype turned up many times. V gene TRBV6-2 or TRBV6-3 combines with J gene TRBJ2-1, with D perhaps given as TRBD1 or TRBD2 (6 bases each). V gave up 8 bases and J gave up 4 bases, with 15 bases separating them. CDR3 size: 14 residues. Per germline, CDR1 MNHEY and CDR2 SVGEGT. CDR3 in amino acids: CASGGTPLYNEQFF. The CDR3 DNA is TGTGCCAGCGGAGGGACACCACTGTACAATGAGCAGTTCTTC.

This clonotype appeared a few times. The rearrangement links TRBV28 to TRBJ1-5; the match to TRBD1 covers 9 bases. This CDR3 contains 15 residues. J gave up 7 bases and V 8 bases, and 12 bases lay outside the gene matches. Germline CDR1 is MDHEN and CDR2 is SYDVKM. The CDR3 DNA sequence: TGTGCCAGCTCCACGCCCGGGACAGGGAGACAGCCCCAGCATTTT. The encoded protein is CASSTPGTGRQPQHF.

This clonotype was recorded many times. This chain connects TRBV6-2 or TRBV6-3 to TRBJ2-1; D ambiguous. Germline CDR1 is MNHEY and CDR2 is SVGEGT. The V end was cut by 5 bases, the J end by 12 bases, with 11 bases between. The CDR3 covers 11 residues. DNA for the CDR3: TGTGCCAGCAGTCCTGGCTTTGGGCAGTTCTTC. Translated, it gives CASSPGFGQFF.

This clonotype was observed at least ten times. The genes are TRBV7-6 and TRBJ2-3; TRBD2 agrees at 12 bases. CDR3 length equals 16 residues. Germline V CDR1 and CDR2: SGHVS, FNYEAQ. The V and J ends lost 2 bases and 1 base, in that order; junction bases with no gene match: 1. CDR3 region: CASSLRTSGGTDTQYF. The CDR3 DNA is TGTGCCAGCAGCTTACGGACTAGCGGGGGCACAGATACGCAGTATTTT.

This clonotype was picked up many times. The chain uses TRBV4-2 and TRBJ2-3, with D perhaps TRBD1 or TRBD2 (5 bases each). The CDR3 contains 15 residues. Germline V lookup: CDR1 LGHNA, CDR2 YNFKEQ. Trimming took off 1 base at V and 1 base at J, with 9 bases between the two ends. This CDR3 reads CASSQVRGGTDTQYF. The CDR3 coding sequence is TGTGCCAGCAGCCAAGTGAGGGGTGGCACAGATACGCAGTATTTT.

A word on this clonotype: This may be a read error, as it is one base from a much larger clone. This rearrangement joins TRBV7-2 to TRBJ2-7; D not resolved. Germline values: CDR1 SGHTA, CDR2 FQGNSA. V was clipped by 1 base and J by 7 bases, with 11 bases between them. The CDR3 has 13 amino acids. CDR3 residues: CASSLDIGWEQYF. The CDR3 DNA reads TGTGCCAGCAGCTTAGATATAGGTTGGGAGCAGTACTTC.

This clonotype was detected ten times or more. This chain uses TRBV6-6 with TRBJ1-4; 8 positions match TRBD1. V gave up 6 bases and J gave up 6 bases; unmatched junction bases: 3. Germline V gene data show CDR1 as MNHNY and CDR2 as SVGAGI (reference sequence). This CDR3 region has 13 residues. The CDR3 coding sequence is TGTGCCAGCAGAACAGGGGGTTATGAAAAACTGTTTTTT. Translating gives CASRTGGYEKLFF.

Turning to this clonotype: A clone one base away is much larger, so this may be a read error. The rearrangement links TRBV29-1 to TRBJ2-5; no firm D call. The germline V and J ends were trimmed by 4 bases and 2 bases, with 8 bases remaining between them. This CDR3 region has 12 residues. The V gene's germline CDR1 is SQVTM and CDR2 ANQGSEA. CDR3 amino acids: CSVGLGQETQYF. Here the CDR3 DNA reads TGCAGCGTTGGCCTGGGACAAGAGACCCAGTACTTC.

This clonotype showed up many times. V usage is TRBV12-3 or TRBV12-4 and J usage is TRBJ2-7; D may be TRBD1 or TRBD2 (5 bases each). This CDR3 has 14 residues. Trimming took off 6 bases at V and 3 bases at J, with 15 bases between the two ends. This CDR3 is CASSRGAKSYEQYF. In DNA, the CDR3 is TGTGCCAGCAGCAGAGGGGCGAAGAGCTACGAGCAGTACTTC.

V usage is TRBV28 and J usage is TRBJ2-7; TRBD2 is a possible D gene (6 bases). CDR3 length: 15 amino acids. V lost 11 bases and J lost 3, with 23 bases in between. CDR1 and CDR2 from the germline V gene are MDHEN and SYDVKM. CDR3 nucleotides: TGTGCCTGCTCGGGTCTTCCCCACGGGAGCTACGAGCAGTACTTC. Translation gives CACSGLPHGSYEQYF.

This clonotype was observed at least ten times. V usage is TRBV12-3 or TRBV12-4 and J usage is TRBJ2-1; tentative D call: TRBD1 (6 bases). CDR3 length: 16 amino acids. The V gene lost 6 bases and the J gene lost 4 bases, with 19 bases spanning the gap. The DNA of the CDR3 is TGTGCCAGCAGCCCCTCAGACAGGTTGAGATACAATGAGCAGTTCTTC. Translating it yields CASSPSDRLRYNEQFF.

This clonotype was seen ten or more times. The chain combines TRBV27 with TRBJ1-1; TRBD1 might be the D (6 bases). V was pared by 3 bases and J by 0 bases, with 11 bases between. The CDR3 has 15 amino acids. Germline V gene lookup returns CDR1 MNHEY and CDR2 SMNVEV (reference sequence). For the CDR3, the DNA is TGTGCCAGCAGTTTCCAGGGGAGTATGAACACTGAAGCTTTCTTT. It codes for CASSFQGSMNTEAFF.

This clonotype was counted at least ten times. The V and J genes are TRBV28 and TRBJ2-7, with TRBD1 matching over 8 bases. The germline V gene has CDR1 MDHEN and CDR2 SYDVKM. V was pared by 7 bases and J by 3 bases, with 8 bases of the junction left unmatched. This CDR3 spans 14 amino acids. CDR3 nucleotide sequence: TGTGCCAGCACGACAGGGGCCCCGGGCTACGAGCAGTACTTC. Its protein is CASTTGAPGYEQYF.

This clonotype was detected many times. V gene TRBV29-1 combines with J gene TRBJ2-1, with 12 bases lining up with TRBD2. CDR3 length: 16 residues. Per germline, CDR1 SQVTM and CDR2 ANQGSEA. J was trimmed by 1 base and V by 4 bases; bases with no gene match: 5. The DNA of the CDR3 is TGCAGCGTTGCGGGGACTAGCGGGCTGTCCTACAATGAGCAGTTCTTC. Translated: CSVAGTSGLSYNEQFF.

This clonotype has a count of ten or more. The V call is TRBV5-1, the J call TRBJ2-3; 7 nucleotides align to TRBD1. Germline V gene sequence: CDR1 SGHRS, CDR2 YFSETQ. The CDR3 runs to 13 residues. After removal of 4 bases from V and 10 bases from J, the junction contained 9 bases not matched to a gene. In DNA form, the CDR3 reads TGCGCCAGCAGCCTCAGTACTCAGGGGGCGCAGTATTTT. Protein sequence: CASSLSTQGAQYF.

This clonotype was found many times. J is TRBJ2-7 and V is TRBV18, with 7 nucleotides matching TRBD1. This CDR3 comprises 14 residues. The trim removed 3 bases at V and 6 bases at J, leaving 8 bases unmatched. Germline V CDR1 and CDR2: KGHSH, LQKENI. The CDR3 sequence is CASSPQGEVSEQYF. The DNA for the CDR3 is TGTGCCAGCTCACCGCAGGGGGAAGTCTCCGAGCAGTACTTC.

Note on this clonotype: One base away lies a much larger clone, so this may be a sequencing read error. The chain has TRBV5-6 and TRBJ2-7, with D maybe TRBD2 (6 bases). Germline assignment: CDR1 SGHDT and CDR2 YYEEEE. The CDR3 covers 17 residues. CDR3 protein: CAGSLGGSPSRSYEQYF. The CDR3 DNA follows: TGTGCCGGCAGCTTGGGGGGATCGCCTAGCCGCTCCTACGAGCAGTACTTC.